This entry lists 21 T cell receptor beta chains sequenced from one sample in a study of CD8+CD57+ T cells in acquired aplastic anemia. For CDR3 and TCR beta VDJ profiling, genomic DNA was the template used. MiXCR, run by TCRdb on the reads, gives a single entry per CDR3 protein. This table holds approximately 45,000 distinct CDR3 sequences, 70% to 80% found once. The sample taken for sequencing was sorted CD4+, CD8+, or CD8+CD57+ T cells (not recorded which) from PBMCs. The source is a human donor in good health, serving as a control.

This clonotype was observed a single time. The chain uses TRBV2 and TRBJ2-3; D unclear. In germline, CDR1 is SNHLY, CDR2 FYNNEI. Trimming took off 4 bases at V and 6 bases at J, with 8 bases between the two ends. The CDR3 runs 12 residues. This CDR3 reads CASSAIVDTQYF. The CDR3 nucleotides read TGTGCCAGCAGTGCAATAGTGGATACGCAGTATTTT.

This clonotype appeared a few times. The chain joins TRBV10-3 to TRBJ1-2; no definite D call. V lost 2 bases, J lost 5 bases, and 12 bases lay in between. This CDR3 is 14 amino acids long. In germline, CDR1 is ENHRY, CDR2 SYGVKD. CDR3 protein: CAISENVREYGYTF. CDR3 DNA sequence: TGTGCCATCAGTGAGAATGTCAGAGAATATGGCTACACCTTC.

The CDR3 loop reads CASSDGPRSDTEAFF. DNA of the CDR3: TGTGCCAGCAGTGATGGGCCGCGGTCCGACACTGAAGCTTTCTTT. The V call is TRBV2, the J call TRBJ1-1, with D uncertain. Germline V CDR1 and CDR2: SNHLY, FYNNEI. Between the trimmed V and J ends, which lost 3 bases and 3 bases, there was a span of 14 bases. The length of the CDR3 is 15 residues.

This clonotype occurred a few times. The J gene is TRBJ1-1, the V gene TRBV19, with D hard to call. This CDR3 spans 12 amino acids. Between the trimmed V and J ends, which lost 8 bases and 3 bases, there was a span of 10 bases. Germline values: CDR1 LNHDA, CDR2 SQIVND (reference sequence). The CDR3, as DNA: TGTGCCAGTTTTTCGGGATACACTGAAGCTTTCTTT. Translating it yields CASFSGYTEAFF.

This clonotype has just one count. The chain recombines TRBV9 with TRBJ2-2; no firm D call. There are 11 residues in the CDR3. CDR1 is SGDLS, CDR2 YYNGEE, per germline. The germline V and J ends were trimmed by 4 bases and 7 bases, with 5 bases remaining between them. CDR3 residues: CASSPHGELFF. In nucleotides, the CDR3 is TGTGCCAGCAGCCCCCACGGGGAGCTGTTTTTT.

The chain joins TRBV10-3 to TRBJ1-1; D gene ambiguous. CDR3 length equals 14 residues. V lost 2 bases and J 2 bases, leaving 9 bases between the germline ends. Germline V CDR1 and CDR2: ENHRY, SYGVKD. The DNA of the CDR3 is TGTGCCATCAGTGAGAAGGTATTAAACACTGAAGCTTTCTTT. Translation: CAISEKVLNTEAFF.

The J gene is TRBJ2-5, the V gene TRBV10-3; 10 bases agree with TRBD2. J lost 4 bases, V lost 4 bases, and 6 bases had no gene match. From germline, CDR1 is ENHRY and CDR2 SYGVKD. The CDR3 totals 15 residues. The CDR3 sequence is CAISGASGSLETQYF. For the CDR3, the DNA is TGTGCCATCAGTGGGGCTAGCGGGAGTCTAGAGACCCAGTACTTC.

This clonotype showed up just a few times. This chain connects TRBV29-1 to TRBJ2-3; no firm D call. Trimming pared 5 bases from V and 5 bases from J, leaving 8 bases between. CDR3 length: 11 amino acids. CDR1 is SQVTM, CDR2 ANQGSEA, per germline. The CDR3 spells CSVPSGDTQYF. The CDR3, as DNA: TGCAGCGTTCCCTCCGGAGATACGCAGTATTTT.

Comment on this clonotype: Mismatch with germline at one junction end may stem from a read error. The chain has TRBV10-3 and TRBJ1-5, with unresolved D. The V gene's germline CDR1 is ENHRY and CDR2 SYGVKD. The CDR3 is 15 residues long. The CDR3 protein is CASSEYRLGNQPQHF. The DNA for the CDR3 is TGTGCCAGCAGTGAATACCGGCTAGGCAATCAGCCCCAGCATTTT.

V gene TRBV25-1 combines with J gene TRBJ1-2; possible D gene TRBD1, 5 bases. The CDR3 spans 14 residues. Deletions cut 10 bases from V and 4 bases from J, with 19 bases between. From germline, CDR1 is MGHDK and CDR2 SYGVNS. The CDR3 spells CATEGGGLSYGYTF. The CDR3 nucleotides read TGTGCCACCGAAGGTGGGGGACTGTCCTATGGCTACACCTTC.

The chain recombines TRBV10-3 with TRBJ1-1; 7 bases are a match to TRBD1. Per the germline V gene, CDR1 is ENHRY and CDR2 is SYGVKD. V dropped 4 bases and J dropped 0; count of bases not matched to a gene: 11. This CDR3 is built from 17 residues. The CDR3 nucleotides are TGTGCCATCAGTGGGGCCGGACAGGCTACCCTGAACACTGAAGCTTTCTTT. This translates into CAISGAGQATLNTEAFF.

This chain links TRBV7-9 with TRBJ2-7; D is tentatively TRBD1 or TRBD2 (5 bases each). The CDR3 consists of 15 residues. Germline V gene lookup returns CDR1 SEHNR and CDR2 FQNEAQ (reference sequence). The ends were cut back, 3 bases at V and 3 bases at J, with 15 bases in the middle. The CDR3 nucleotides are TGTGCCAGCAGCTTTGTATCACGGGACGGCTACGAGCAGTACTTC. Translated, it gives CASSFVSRDGYEQYF.

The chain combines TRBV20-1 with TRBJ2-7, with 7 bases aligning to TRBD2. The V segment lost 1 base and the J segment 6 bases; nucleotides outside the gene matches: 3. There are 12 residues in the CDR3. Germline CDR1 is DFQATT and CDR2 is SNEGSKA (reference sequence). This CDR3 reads CSARAGEGEQYF. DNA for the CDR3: TGCAGTGCTAGAGCGGGGGAGGGCGAGCAGTACTTC.

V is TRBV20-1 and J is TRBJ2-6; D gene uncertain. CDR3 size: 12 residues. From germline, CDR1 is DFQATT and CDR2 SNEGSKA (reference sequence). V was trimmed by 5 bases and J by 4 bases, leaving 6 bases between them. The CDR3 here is CSAPKGANVLTF. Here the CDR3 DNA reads TGCAGTGCTCCAAAAGGGGCCAACGTCCTGACTTTC.

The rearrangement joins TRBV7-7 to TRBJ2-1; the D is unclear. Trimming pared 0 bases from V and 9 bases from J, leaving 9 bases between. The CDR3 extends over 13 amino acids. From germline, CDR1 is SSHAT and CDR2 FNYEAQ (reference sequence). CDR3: CASSLAPSAEQFF. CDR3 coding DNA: TGTGCCAGCAGCTTAGCGCCCTCTGCTGAGCAGTTCTTC.

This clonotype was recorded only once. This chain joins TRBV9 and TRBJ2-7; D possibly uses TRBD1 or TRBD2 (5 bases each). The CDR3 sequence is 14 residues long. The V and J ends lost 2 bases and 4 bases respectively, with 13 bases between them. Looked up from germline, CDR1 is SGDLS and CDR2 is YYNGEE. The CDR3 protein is CASSVGTTIYEQYF. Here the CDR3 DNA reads TGTGCCAGCAGCGTCGGGACCACGATTTACGAGCAGTACTTC. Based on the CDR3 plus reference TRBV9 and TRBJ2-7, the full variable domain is DSGVTQTPKHLITATGQRVTLRCSPRSGDLSVYWYQQSLDQGLQFLIQYYNGEERAKGNILERFSAQQFPDLHSELNLSSLELGDSALYFCASSVGTTIYEQYFGPGTRLTVT.

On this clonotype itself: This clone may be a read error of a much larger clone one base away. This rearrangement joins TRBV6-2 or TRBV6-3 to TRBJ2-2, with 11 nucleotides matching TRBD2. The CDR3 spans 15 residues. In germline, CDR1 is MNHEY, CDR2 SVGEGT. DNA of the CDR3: TGTGCCAGCAGGGAACTAGCGGGAGTCACCGGGGAGCTGTATTTT. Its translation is CASRELAGVTGELYF.

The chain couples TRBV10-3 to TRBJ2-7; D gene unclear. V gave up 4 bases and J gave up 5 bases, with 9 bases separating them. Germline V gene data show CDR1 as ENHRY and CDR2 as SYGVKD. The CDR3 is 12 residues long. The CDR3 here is CAISAFENEQYF. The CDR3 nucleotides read TGTGCCATCAGTGCTTTCGAGAACGAGCAGTACTTC.

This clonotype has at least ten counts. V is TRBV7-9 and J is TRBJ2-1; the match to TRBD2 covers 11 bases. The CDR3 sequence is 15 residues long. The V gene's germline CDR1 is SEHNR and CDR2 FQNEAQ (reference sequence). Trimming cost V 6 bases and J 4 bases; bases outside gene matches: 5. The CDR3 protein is CASRGTSGPYNEQFF. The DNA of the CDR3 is TGTGCCAGCAGGGGGACTAGCGGACCATACAATGAGCAGTTCTTC.

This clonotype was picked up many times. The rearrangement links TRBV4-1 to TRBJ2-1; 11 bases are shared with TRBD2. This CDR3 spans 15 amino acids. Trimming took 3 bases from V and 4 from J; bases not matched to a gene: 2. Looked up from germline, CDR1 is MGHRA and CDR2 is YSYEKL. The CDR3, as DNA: TGCGCCAGCAGCCAGACTAGCGGGATGTACAATGAGCAGTTCTTC. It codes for CASSQTSGMYNEQFF.

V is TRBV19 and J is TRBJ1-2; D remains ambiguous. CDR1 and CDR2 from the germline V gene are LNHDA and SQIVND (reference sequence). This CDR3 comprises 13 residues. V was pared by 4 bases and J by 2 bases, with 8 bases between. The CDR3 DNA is TGTGCCAGTAGTAAGGAGAGAAACTATGGCTACACCTTC. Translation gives CASSKERNYGYTF. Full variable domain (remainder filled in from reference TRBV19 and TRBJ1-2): DGGITQSPKYLFRKEGQNVTLSCEQNLNHDAMYWYRQDPGQGLRLIYYSQIVNDFQKGDIAEGYSVSREKKESFPLTVTSAQKNPTAFYLCASSKERNYGYTFGSGTRLTVV.